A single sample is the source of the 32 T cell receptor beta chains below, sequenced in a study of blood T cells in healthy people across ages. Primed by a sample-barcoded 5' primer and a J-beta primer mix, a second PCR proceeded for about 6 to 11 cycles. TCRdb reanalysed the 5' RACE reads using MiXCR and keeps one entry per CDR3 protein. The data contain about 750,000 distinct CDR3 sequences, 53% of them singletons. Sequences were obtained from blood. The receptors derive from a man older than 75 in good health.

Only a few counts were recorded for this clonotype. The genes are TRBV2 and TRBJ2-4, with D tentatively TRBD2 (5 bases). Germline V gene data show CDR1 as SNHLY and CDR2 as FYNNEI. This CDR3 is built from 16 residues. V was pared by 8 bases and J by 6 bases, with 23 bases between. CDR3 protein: CASLSLGERNLNIQYF. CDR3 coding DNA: TGTGCCAGCTTGAGCCTCGGAGAGCGGAACCTAAACATTCAGTACTTC.

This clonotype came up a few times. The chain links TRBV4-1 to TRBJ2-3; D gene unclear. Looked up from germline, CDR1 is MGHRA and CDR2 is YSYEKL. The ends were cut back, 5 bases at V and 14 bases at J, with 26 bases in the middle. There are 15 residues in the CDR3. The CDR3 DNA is TGCGCCAGCAGCTTTCGGACCCCCGAATCGAGATACGCGTATTTT. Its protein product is CASSFRTPESRYAYF.

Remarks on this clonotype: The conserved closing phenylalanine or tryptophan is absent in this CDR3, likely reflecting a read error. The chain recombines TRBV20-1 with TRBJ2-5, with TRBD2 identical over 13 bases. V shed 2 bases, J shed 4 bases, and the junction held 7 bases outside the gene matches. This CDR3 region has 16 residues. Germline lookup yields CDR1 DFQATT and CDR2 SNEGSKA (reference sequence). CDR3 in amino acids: CSARPRTSGSLETQYL. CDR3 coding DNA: TGCAGTGCTAGACCCCGGACTAGCGGGAGCTTAGAGACCCAGTACCTC.

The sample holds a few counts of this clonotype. The CDR3 bases are TGCAGTGCTAGAGATCGGCGGACGGTGAACACTGAAGCTTTCTTT. This sequence encodes CSARDRRTVNTEAFF. The V and J genes are TRBV20-1 and TRBJ1-1; no definite D call. There are 15 residues in the CDR3. The germline V gene encodes CDR1 DFQATT and CDR2 SNEGSKA (reference sequence). Trimming pared 0 bases from V and 0 bases from J, leaving 11 bases between.

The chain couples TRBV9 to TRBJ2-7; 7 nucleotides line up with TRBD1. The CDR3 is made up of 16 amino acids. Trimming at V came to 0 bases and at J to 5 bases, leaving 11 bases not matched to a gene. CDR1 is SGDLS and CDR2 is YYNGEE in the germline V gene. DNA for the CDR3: TGTGCCAGCAGCGTAGCGGCGAGACAGGGCGCCCACGAGCAGTACTTC. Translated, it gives CASSVAARQGAHEQYF.

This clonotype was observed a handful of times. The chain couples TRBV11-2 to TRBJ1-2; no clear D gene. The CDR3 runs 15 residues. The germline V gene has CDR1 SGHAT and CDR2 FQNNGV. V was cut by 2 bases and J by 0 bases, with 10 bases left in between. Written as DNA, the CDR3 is TGTGCCAGCAGCTTATCACAGCTCTCTAACTATGGCTACACCTTC. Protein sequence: CASSLSQLSNYGYTF.

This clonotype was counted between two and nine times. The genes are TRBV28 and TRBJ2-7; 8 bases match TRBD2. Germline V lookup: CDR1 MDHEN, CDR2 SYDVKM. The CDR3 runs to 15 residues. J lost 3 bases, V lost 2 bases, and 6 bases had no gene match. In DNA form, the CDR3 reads TGTGCCAGCAGTTTACCCAGCGGGAGAGTCTACGAGCAGTACTTC. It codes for CASSLPSGRVYEQYF.

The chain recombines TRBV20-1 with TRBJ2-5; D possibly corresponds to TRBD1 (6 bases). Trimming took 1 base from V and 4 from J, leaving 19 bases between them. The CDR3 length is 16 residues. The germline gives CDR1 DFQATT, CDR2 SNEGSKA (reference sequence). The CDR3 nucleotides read TGCAGTGCTAGAGCTAAGGGGACAAAGGGCCGAGAGACCCAGTACTTC. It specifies CSARAKGTKGRETQYF.

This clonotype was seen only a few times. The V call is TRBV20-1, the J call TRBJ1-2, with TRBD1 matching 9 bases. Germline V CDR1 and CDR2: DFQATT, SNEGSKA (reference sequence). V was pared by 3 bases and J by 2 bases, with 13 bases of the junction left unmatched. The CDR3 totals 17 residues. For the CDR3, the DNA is TGCAGTGCTAGTGTTTTCCGGGACAGGGTCGGAAACTATGGCTACACCTTC. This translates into CSASVFRDRVGNYGYTF.

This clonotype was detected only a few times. The CDR3 nucleotides are TGTGCCAGCAGATCGGGACTAGCCCAGAATGAGCAGTTCTTC. This translates into CASRSGLAQNEQFF. This chain uses TRBV6-2 or TRBV6-3 with TRBJ2-1; TRBD2 matches 9 bases. The V gene end was trimmed by 6 bases and the J gene end by 7 bases; junction bases not matched to a gene: 7. Germline CDR1 reads MNHEY; CDR2 reads SVGEGT. The length of the CDR3 is 14 residues.

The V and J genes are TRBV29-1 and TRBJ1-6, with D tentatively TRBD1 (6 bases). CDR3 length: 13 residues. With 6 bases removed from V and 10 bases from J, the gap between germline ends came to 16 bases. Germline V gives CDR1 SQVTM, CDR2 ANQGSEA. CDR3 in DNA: TGCAGCGTGATACAGGGAACAGGATCACCCCTCCACTTT. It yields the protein CSVIQGTGSPLHF.

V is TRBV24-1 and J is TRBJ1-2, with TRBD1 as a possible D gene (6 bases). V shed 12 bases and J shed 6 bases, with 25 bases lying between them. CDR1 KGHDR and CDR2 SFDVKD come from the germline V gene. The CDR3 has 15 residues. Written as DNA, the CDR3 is TGTGCCGTCAGCCCCGGGACAAAAGGGGCTGATGGCTACACCTTC. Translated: CAVSPGTKGADGYTF.

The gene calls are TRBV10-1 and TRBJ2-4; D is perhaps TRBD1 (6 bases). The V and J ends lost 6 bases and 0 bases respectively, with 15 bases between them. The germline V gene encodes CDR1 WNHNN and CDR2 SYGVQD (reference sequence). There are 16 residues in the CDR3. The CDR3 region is CASRNGQLLAKNIQYF. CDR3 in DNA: TGCGCCAGCAGGAATGGACAGTTACTAGCCAAAAACATTCAGTACTTC.

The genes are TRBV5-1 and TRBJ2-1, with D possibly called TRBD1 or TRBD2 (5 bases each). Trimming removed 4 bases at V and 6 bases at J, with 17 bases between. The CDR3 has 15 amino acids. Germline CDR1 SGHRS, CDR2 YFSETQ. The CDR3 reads CASSRSGLGGNEQFF. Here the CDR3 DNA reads TGCGCCAGCAGCCGCAGCGGCCTTGGGGGCAATGAGCAGTTCTTC.

The CDR3: CSAQPADSGPRGTQYF. CDR3 sequence (DNA): TGCAGTGCTCAACCCGCAGATAGCGGGCCGAGGGGTACGCAGTATTTT. The V gene is TRBV20-1, the J gene TRBJ2-3; 7 bases agree with TRBD2. The J segment lost 8 bases and the V segment lost 5 bases, leaving 19 bases of the junction unmatched. In germline, CDR1 is DFQATT, CDR2 SNEGSKA (reference sequence). This CDR3 is 16 amino acids long.

CDR3 bases: TGTGCCAGCAGCATAAACAACCTCGCTGGGGTCCAAGAGACCCAGTACTTC. Protein sequence: CASSINNLAGVQETQYF. V is TRBV6-1 and J is TRBJ2-5; D unresolved. Germline V gene sequence: CDR1 MNHNS, CDR2 SASEGT. V lost 6 bases, J lost 1 base, and 21 bases lay in between. CDR3 length equals 17 residues.

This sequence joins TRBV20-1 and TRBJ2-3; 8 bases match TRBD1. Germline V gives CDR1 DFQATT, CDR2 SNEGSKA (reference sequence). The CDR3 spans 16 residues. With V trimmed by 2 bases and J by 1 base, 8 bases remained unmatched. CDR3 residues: CSARPRPGQGTDTQYF. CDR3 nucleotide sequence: TGCAGTGCTAGACCCAGACCGGGACAGGGCACAGATACGCAGTATTTT.

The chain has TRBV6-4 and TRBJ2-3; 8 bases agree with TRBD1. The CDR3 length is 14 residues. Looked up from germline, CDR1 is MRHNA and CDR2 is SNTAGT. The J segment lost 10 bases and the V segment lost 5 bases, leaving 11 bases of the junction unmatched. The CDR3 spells CASSPEDRVSPQYF. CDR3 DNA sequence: TGTGCCAGCAGTCCGGAGGACAGGGTTTCTCCGCAGTATTTT.

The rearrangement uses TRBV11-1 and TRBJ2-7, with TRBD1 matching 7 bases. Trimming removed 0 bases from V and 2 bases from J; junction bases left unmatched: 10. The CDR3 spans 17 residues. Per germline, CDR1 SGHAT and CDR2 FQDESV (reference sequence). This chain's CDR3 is CASSLALGTEIAYEQYF. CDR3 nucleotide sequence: TGTGCCAGCAGCTTAGCGCTCGGGACAGAGATAGCCTACGAGCAGTACTTC.

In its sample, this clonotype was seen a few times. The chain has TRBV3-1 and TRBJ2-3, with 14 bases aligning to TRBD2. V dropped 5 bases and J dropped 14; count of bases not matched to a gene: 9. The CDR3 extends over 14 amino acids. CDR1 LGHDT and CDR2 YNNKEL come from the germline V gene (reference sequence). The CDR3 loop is CASSFTGTSGSLYF. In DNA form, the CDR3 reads TGTGCCAGCAGCTTTACCGGGACTAGCGGGAGTTTGTATTTT.

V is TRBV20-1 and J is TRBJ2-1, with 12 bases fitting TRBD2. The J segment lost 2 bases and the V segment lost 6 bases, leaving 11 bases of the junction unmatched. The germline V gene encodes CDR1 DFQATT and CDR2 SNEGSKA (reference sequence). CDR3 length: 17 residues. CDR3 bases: TGCAGTGCCCCCCGGACTAGCGGGACGCCTACCTACAATGAGCAGTTCTTC. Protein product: CSAPRTSGTPTYNEQFF.

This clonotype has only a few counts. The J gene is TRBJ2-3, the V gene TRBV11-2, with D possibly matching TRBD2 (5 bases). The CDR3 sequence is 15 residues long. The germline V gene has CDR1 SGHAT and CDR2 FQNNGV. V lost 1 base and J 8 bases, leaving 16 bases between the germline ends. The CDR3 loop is CASSLALSSGSTQYF. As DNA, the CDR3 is TGTGCCAGCAGCTTAGCTCTTTCAAGCGGAAGTACGCAGTATTTT.

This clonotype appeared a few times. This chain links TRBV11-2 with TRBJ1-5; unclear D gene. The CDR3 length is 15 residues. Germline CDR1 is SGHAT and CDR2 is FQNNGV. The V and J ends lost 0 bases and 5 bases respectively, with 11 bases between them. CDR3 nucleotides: TGTGCCAGCAGCTTAGATCCCGGACGTCATCAGCCCCAGCATTTT. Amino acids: CASSLDPGRHQPQHF.

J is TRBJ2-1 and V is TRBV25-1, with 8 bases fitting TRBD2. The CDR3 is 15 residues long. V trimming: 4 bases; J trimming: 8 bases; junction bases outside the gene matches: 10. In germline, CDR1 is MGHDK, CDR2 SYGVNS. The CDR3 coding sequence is TGTGCCAGCAGTGCTCGGAATAGCGGGACGGATGAGCAGTTCTTC. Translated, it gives CASSARNSGTDEQFF.

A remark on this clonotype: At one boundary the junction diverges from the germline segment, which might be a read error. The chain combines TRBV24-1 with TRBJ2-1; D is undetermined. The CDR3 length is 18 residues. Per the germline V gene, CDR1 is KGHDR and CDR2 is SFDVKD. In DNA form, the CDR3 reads TGTGCCACCAGTGACAGAGGATACGCACGAAACTCCTACAATGGGCAGTTCTTC. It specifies CATSDRGYARNSYNGQFF.

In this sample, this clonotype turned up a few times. The CDR3 region has the DNA TGTGCCAGCAGCTTACTATCAGGGAGTACGCAGTATTTT. Its protein product is CASSLLSGSTQYF. The V gene is TRBV11-3, the J gene TRBJ2-3; D may be TRBD1 or TRBD2 (5 bases each). The V end was cut by 2 bases, the J end by 8 bases, with 11 bases between. The V gene's germline CDR1 is SGHNT and CDR2 YENEEA. The CDR3 sequence is 13 residues long.

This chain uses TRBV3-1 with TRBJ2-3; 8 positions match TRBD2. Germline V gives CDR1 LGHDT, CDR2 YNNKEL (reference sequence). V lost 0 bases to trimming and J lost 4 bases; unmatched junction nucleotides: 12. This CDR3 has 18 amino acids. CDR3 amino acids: CASSQDPTSGYGADTQYF. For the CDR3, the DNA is TGTGCCAGCAGCCAAGACCCTACTAGCGGATACGGCGCAGATACGCAGTATTTT.

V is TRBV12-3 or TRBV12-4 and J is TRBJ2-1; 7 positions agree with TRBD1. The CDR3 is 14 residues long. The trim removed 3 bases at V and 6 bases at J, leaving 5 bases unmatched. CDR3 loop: CASSFDRVPNEQFF. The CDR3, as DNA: TGTGCCAGCAGTTTCGACAGGGTCCCCAATGAGCAGTTCTTC.

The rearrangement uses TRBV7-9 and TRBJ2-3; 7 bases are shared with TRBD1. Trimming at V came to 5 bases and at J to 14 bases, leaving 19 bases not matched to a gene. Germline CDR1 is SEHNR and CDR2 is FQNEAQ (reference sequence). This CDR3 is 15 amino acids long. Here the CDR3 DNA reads TGTGCCAGCAGCGTCAAGGGGGCGGAGGTTAGATACGCGTATTTT. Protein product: CASSVKGAEVRYAYF.

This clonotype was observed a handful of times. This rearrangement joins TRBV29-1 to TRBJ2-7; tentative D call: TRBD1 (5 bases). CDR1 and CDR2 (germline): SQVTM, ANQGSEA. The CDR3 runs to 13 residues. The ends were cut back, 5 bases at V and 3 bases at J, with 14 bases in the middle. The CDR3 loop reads CSVQRGNGYEQYF. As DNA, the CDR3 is TGCAGCGTTCAAAGGGGCAACGGCTACGAGCAGTACTTC.

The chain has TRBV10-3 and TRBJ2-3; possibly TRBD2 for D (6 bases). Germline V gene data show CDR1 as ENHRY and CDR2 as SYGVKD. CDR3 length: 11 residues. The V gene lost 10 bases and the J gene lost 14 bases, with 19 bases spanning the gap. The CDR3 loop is CATSSATVPYF. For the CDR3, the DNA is TGTGCCACCTCTAGCGCCACCGTCCCGTATTTT.

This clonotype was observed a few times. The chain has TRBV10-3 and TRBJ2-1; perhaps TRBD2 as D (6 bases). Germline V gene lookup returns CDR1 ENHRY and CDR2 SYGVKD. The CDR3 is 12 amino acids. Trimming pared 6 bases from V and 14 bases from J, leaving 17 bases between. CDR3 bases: TGTGCCATCAGGAACGACGCGGGACCGGAGTTCTTC. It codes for CAIRNDAGPEFF.